The table lists the clone carrying this TCR beta chain with a few counts. The record originates from a study of blood T cell repertoires in COVID-19. Study in general: PBMCs, B-cell-depleted T cells, or T cells were the source of the cDNA or gDNA that made up the material.

CDR1 is SGHVS, CDR2 FQNEAQ, per germline. The CDR3 is 19 amino acids. Trimming stripped 2 bases from V and 0 bases from J, with 20 bases between. All enrollees were about 18 to 100 years old and from fewer than 30 US areas. Participants had their cohort set by participant-reported clinical history. Per the original methods: Amplifying reference gene primers gave estimates of nucleated cell counts. Clones were sequenced by immunoSEQ multiplex PCR, and TCRdb holds only the in-frame ones, with some missing. V, J and clone size derive from that table, while D and trimming were established from the DNA sequence. The sample consists of some 270,000 clones, over 75% of them appearing once.

The chain combines TRBV7-8 with TRBJ1-5; D may be TRBD1 (6 bases). This TCR derives from a woman between 50 and 59 years old with acute COVID-19. The sequenced sample was PBMCs or T cells enriched from blood (not recorded which). The CDR3, as DNA: TGTGCCAGCAGCTTAAATCTCCGGACAGCCTCCTATAGCAATCAGCCCCAGCATTTT. Translation gives CASSLNLRTASYSNQPQHF.